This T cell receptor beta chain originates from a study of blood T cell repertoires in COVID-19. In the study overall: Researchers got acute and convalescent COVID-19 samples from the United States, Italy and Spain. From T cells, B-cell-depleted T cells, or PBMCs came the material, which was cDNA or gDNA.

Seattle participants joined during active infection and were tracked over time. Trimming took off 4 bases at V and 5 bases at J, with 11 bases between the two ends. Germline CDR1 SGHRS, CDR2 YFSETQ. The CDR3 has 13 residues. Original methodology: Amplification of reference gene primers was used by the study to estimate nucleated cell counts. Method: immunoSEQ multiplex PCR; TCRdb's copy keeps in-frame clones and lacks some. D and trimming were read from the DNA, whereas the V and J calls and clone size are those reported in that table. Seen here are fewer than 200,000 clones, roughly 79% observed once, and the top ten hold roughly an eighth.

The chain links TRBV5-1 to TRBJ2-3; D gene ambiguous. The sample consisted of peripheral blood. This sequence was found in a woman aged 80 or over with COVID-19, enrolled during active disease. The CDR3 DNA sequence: TGCGCCAGCAGCGTAAACGCCGGAGATACGCAGTATTTT. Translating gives CASSVNAGDTQYF.